This T cell receptor beta chain is from a study of shared clonotypes between healthy human individuals. Study context: There were three CD4 naive, three CD4 memory, two CD8 naive and one CD8 memory plates per donor.

A word on this clone: Antigen: not known.

Genomic DNA from each subset was divided evenly over several immunoSEQ plates. Replicate sorted-subset PCRs were loaded with 150 to 250 ng DNA, about 30,000 T cell genomes. Profiled with immunoSEQ multiplex PCR; TCRdb holds only in-frame clones, not every one. The sample shows roughly 1,800,000 clones, approximately 94% of them seen only once. Naive CD8 populations comprised CD45RO-negative cells positively selected for CCR7, excluding terminally differentiated effector memory CD45RA+ cells. Findings and limits, study-wide: Among the subsets, naive ones generally showed larger estimated richness than memory ones.

Germline CDR1 is LGHNT and CDR2 is FRNRAP. J was trimmed by 8 bases and V by 5 bases; bases with no gene match: 12. This CDR3 contains 17 residues. The specimen was naive CD8+ T cells sorted from blood. The source is a young man in good health. J is TRBJ1-4 and V is TRBV12-5; TRBD1 matches 12 bases. CDR3 sequence: CASGPGQGARVREKLFF. The DNA of the CDR3 is TGTGCTAGTGGTCCGGGACAGGGGGCGCGAGTTAGGGAAAAACTGTTTTTT. The entire variable domain, with the rest obtained from reference TRBV12-5 and TRBJ1-4, is as follows: DARVTQTPRHKVTEMGQEVTMRCQPILGHNTVFWYRQTMMQGLELLAYFRNRAPLDDSGMPKDRFSAEMPDATLATLKIQPSEPRDSAVYFCASGPGQGARVREKLFFGSGTQLSVL.